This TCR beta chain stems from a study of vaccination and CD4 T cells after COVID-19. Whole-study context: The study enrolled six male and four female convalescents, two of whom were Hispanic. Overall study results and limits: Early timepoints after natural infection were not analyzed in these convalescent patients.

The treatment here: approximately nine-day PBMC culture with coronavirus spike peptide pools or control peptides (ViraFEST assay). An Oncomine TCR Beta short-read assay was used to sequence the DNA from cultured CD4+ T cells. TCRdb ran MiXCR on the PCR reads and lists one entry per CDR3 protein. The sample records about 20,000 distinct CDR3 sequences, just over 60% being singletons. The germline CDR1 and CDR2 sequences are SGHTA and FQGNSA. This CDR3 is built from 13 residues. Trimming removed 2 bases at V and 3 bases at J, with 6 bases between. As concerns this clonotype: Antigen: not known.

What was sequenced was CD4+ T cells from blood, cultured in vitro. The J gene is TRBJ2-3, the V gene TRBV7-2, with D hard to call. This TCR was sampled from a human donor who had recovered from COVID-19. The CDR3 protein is CASSLPGTDTQYF. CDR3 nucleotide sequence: TGTGCCAGCAGCTTACCCGGTACAGATACGCAGTATTTT.